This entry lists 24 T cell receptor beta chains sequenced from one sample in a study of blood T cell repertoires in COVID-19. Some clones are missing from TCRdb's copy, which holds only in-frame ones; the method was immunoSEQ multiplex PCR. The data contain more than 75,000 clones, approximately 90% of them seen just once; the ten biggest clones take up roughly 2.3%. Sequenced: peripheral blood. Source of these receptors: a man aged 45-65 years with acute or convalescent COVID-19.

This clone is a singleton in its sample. The CDR3 coding sequence is TGTGCCAGCAGCTTAGCACAGGGAATCTACGAGCAGTACTTC. This sequence encodes CASSLAQGIYEQYF. The chain is built from TRBV11-2 and TRBJ2-7; D might be TRBD1 (6 bases). V was trimmed by 1 base and J by 3 bases, leaving 10 bases between them. The CDR3 extends over 14 amino acids. CDR1 SGHAT and CDR2 FQNNGV come from the germline V gene. Filled out from reference TRBV11-2 and TRBJ2-7, the complete variable domain reads EAGVAQSPRYKIIEKRQSVAFWCNPISGHATLYWYQQILGQGPKLLIQFQNNGVVDDSQLPKDRFSAERLKGVDSTLKIQPAKLEDSAVYLCASSLAQGIYEQYFGPGTRLTVT.

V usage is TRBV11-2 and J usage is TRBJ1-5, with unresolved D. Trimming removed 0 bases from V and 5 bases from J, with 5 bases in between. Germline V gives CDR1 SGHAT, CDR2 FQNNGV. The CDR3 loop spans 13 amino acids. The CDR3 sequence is CASSLDRDQPQHF. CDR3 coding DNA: TGTGCCAGCAGCTTAGATCGCGATCAGCCCCAGCATTTT.

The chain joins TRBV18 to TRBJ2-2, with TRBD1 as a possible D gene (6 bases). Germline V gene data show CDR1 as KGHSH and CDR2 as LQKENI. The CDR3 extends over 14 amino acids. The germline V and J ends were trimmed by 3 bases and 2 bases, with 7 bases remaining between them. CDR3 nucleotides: TGTGCCAGCTCACCGGGACACAACACCGGGGAGCTGTTTTTT. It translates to CASSPGHNTGELFF.

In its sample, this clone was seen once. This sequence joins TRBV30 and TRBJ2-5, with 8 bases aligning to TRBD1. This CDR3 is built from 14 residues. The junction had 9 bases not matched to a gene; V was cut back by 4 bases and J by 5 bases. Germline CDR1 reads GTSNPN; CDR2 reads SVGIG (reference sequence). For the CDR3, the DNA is TGTGCCTGGATAGGGCAGGGGGCGAAGGAGACCCAGTACTTC. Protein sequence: CAWIGQGAKETQYF.

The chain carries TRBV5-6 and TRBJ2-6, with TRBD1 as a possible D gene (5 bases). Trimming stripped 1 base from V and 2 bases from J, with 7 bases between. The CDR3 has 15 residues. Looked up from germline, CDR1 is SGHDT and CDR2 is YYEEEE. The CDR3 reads CASSLRTTGANVLTF. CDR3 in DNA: TGTGCCAGCAGCTTGAGGACAACTGGGGCCAACGTCCTGACTTTC.

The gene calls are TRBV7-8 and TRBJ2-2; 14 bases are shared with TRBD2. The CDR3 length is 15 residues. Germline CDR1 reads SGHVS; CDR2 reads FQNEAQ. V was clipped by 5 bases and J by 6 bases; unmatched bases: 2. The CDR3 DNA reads TGTGCCAGCAGCAAGGGACTAGCGGGAGCCGGGGAGCTGTTTTTT. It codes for CASSKGLAGAGELFF.

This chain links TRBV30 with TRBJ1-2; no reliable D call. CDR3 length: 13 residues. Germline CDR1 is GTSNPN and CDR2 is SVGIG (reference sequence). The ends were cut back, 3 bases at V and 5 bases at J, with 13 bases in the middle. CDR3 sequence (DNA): TGTGCCTGGAGGCGGTCGACCGTTTATGGCTACACCTTC. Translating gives CAWRRSTVYGYTF.

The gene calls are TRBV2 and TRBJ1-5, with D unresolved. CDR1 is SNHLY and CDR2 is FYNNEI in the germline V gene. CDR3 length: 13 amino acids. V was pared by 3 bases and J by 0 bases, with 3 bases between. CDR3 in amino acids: CASSDVSNQPQHF. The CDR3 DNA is TGTGCCAGCAGTGACGTTAGCAATCAGCCCCAGCATTTT.

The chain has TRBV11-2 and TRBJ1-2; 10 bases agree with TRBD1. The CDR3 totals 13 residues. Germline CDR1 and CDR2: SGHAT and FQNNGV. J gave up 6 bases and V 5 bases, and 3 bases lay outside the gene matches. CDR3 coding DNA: TGTGCCAGCAGCCTGGACAGGGGGGATGGCTACACCTTC. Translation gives CASSLDRGDGYTF.

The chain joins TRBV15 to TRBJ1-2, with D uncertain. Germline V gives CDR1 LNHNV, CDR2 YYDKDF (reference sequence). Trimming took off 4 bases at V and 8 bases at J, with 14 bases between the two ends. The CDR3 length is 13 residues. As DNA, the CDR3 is TGTGCCACCAGCACGGCAGGCAGGTTGGGCTACACCTTC. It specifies CATSTAGRLGYTF.

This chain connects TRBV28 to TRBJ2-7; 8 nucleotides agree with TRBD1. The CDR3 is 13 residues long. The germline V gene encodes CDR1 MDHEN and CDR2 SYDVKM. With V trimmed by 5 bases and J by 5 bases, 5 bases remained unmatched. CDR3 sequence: CASSPRTGNEQYF. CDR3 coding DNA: TGTGCCAGCAGTCCCCGGACAGGGAACGAGCAGTACTTC. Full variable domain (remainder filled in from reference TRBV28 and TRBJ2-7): DVKVTQSSRYLVKRTGEKVFLECVQDMDHENMFWYRQDPGLGLRLIYFSYDVKMKEKGDIPEGYSVSREKKERFSLILESASTNQTSMYLCASSPRTGNEQYFGPGTRLTVT.

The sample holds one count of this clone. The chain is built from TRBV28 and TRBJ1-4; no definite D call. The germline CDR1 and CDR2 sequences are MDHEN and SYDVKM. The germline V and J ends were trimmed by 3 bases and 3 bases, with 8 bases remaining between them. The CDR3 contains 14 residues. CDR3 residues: CASSLEVPNEKLFF. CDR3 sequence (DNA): TGTGCCAGCAGTTTGGAGGTCCCTAATGAAAAACTGTTTTTT. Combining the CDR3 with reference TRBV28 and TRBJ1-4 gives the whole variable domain DVKVTQSSRYLVKRTGEKVFLECVQDMDHENMFWYRQDPGLGLRLIYFSYDVKMKEKGDIPEGYSVSREKKERFSLILESASTNQTSMYLCASSLEVPNEKLFFGSGTQLSVL.

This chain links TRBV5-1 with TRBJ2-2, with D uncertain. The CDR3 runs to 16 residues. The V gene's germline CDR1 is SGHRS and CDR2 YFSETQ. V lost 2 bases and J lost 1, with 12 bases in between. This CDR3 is CASSFTSPRNTGELFF. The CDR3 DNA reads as TGCGCCAGCAGCTTTACCTCGCCCAGGAACACCGGGGAGCTGTTTTTT.

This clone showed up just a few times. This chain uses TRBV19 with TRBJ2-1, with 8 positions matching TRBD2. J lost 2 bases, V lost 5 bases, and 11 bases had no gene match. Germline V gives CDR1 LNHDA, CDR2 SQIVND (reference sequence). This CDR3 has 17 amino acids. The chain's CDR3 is CASSPRPLAGAYNEQFF. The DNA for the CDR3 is TGTGCCAGTAGTCCCCGCCCCCTAGCGGGCGCCTACAATGAGCAGTTCTTC.

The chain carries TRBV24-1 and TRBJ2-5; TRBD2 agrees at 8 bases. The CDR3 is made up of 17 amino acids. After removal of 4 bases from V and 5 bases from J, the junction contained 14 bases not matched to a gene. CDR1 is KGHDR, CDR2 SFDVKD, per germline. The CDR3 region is CATSDRGLASRGETQYF. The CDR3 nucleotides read TGTGCCACCAGTGACCGCGGACTAGCCTCGAGAGGCGAGACCCAGTACTTC.

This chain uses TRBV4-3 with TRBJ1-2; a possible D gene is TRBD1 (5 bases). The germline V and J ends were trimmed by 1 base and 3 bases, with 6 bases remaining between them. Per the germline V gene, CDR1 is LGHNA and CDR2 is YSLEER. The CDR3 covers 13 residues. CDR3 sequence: CASSQAGYYGYTF. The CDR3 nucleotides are TGCGCCAGCAGCCAAGCAGGGTACTATGGCTACACCTTC.

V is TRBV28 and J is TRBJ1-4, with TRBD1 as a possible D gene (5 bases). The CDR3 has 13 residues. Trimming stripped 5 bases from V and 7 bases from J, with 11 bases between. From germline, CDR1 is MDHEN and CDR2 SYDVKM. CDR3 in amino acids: CASSALGGEKLFF. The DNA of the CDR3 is TGTGCCAGCAGTGCCTTGGGGGGTGAAAAACTGTTTTTT.

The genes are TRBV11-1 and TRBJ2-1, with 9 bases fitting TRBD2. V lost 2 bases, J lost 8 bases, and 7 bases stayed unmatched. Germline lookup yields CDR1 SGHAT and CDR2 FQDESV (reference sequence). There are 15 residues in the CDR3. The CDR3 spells CASSLRLAGMDEQFF. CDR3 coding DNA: TGTGCCAGCAGCTTAAGGCTAGCGGGAATGGATGAGCAGTTCTTC.

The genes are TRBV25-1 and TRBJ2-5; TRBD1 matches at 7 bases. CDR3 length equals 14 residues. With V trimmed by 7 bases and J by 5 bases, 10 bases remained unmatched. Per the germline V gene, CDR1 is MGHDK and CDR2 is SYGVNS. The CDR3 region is CASIDDRVGETQYF. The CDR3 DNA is TGTGCCAGCATTGACGACAGGGTGGGGGAGACCCAGTACTTC.

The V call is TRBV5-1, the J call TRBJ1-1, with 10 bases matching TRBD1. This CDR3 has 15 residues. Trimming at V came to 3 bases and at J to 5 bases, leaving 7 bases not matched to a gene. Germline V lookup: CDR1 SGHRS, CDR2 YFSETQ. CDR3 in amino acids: CASSSRTGGNTEAFF. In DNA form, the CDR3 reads TGCGCCAGCAGCTCGCGGACAGGGGGGAATACTGAAGCTTTCTTT. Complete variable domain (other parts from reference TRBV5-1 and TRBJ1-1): KAGVTQTPRYLIKTRGQQVTLSCSPISGHRSVSWYQQTPGQGLQFLFEYFSETQRNKGNFPGRFSGRQFSNSRSEMNVSTLELGDSALYLCASSSRTGGNTEAFFGQGTRLTVV.

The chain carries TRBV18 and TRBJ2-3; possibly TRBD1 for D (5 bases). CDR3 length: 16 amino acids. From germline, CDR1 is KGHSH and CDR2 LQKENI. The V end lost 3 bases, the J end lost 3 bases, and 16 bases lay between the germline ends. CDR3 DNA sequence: TGTGCCAGCTCACCCCAGGGAATGGGAAGAACAGATACGCAGTATTTT. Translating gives CASSPQGMGRTDTQYF.

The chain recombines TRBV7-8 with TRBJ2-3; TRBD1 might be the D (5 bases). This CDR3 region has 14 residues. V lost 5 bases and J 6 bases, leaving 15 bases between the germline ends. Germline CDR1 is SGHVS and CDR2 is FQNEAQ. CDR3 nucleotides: TGTGCCAGCAGCGATAGGGGCCCGGCGGATACGCAGTATTTT. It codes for CASSDRGPADTQYF.

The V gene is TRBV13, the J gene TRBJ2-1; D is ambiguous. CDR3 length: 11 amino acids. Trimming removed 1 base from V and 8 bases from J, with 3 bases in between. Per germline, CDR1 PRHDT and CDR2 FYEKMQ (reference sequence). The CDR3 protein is CASSLADEQFF. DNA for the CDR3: TGTGCCAGCAGCTTAGCGGATGAGCAGTTCTTC.

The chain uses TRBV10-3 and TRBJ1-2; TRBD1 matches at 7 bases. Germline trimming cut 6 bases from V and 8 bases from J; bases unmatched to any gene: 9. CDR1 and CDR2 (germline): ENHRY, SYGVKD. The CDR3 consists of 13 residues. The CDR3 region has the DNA TGTGCCATCAGCACCCCGGGACAGAGAGGCTACACCTTC. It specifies CAISTPGQRGYTF.